The following is a T cell receptor (beta chain) sequence with its context. Its antigen is not known. This specimen belongs to a study of cytomegalovirus exposure and HLA in healthy donors. Study-wide results and limits: A later analysis linked a missense DCLRE1C variant to TCR beta V- and J-gene trimming. Diagnosis of cytomegalovirus status made by the classifier reportedly showed high specificity and sensitivity.

The PCR contained 60 Vbeta and 13 Jbeta primers. The table came from immunoSEQ multiplex PCR; TCRdb's copy has only in-frame clones and leaves some out. The sample holds approximately 120,000 clones, about 74% seen once. CDR1 and CDR2 (germline): LGHNA, YSLEER. V was shortened by 0 bases and J by 0 bases, with 8 bases between the two germline ends. This CDR3 is 15 amino acids long. This TCR was recovered from a woman between 45 and 65 years old in good health and CMV-seropositive. The chain links TRBV4-3 to TRBJ1-2; D is ambiguous. Sequenced input: PBMCs. The CDR3 DNA follows: TGCGCCAGCAGCCAAGATCCGGGGTCTAACTATGGCTACACCTTC. Its protein is CASSQDPGSNYGYTF.